The next 8 T cell receptor beta chains were all read from a single sample in a study of cytomegalovirus exposure and HLA in healthy donors. Researchers ran the PCR with 60 Vbeta and 13 Jbeta primers. Generated by immunoSEQ multiplex PCR, the TCRdb table keeps only in-frame clones and is missing some. In the table there are 130,000 or so clones, approximately 80% of which are singletons. The sequenced sample consisted of PBMCs. These receptors were taken from a young woman in good health and CMV-seropositive.

The chain employs TRBV5-4 and TRBJ2-3; TRBD2 agrees at 8 bases. Trimming at V came to 4 bases and at J to 6 bases, leaving 10 bases not matched to a gene. The CDR3 is 15 residues long. CDR1 and CDR2 from the germline V gene are SGHNT and YYREEE (reference sequence). CDR3 in DNA: TGTGCCAGCAGCGAACGGGGGGGCCGGTTGGATACGCAGTATTTT. It specifies CASSERGGRLDTQYF.

Notes on this clone: This same CDR3 is encoded by further DNA sequences in the sample. J is TRBJ1-1 and V is TRBV30; 7 bases match TRBD1. V shed 1 base, J shed 0 bases, and the junction held 2 bases outside the gene matches. Germline V gives CDR1 GTSNPN, CDR2 SVGIG (reference sequence). CDR3 size: 14 residues. The CDR3 spells CAWSGRGMNTEAFF. CDR3 sequence (DNA): TGTGCCTGGAGTGGCAGGGGGATGAACACTGAAGCTTTCTTT.

The V call is TRBV4-1, the J call TRBJ1-5; unclear D gene. Trimming left V 4 bases short and J 4 bases short, with 8 bases between. CDR1 is MGHRA, CDR2 YSYEKL, per germline. The CDR3 runs to 13 residues. The CDR3 is CASSLNLNQPQHF. In DNA form, the CDR3 reads TGCGCCAGCAGCCTGAACTTGAATCAGCCCCAGCATTTT.

The chain uses TRBV10-3 and TRBJ2-1; 8 bases match TRBD2. There are 13 residues in the CDR3. Germline V gene lookup returns CDR1 ENHRY and CDR2 SYGVKD. The V and J ends lost 10 bases and 7 bases, in that order; junction bases with no gene match: 9. The CDR3 DNA follows: TGTGCCACCTCTCGGGGGGGGGCTAATGAGCAGTTCTTC. This encodes CATSRGGANEQFF.

This clone was seen once. The chain joins TRBV27 to TRBJ2-5; D is possibly TRBD1 (8 bases). The J call may be wrong; the DNA end is better matched by TRBJ2-7. Germline V gives CDR1 MNHEY, CDR2 SMNVEV (reference sequence). CDR3 length equals 14 residues. The CDR3, as DNA: TGTGCCAGCAGTACAGGGGGGGCCCCCTACGAGCAGTACTTC. Its protein is CASSTGGAPYEQYF.

The V gene is TRBV27, the J gene TRBJ1-5; TRBD1 is a possible D gene (6 bases). This CDR3 is built from 14 residues. The V gene's germline CDR1 is MNHEY and CDR2 SMNVEV (reference sequence). V was cut by 5 bases and J by 6 bases, with 14 bases left in between. The CDR3: CASSARGTGQPQHF. The DNA of the CDR3 is TGTGCCAGCAGTGCTAGGGGGACGGGTCAGCCCCAGCATTTT.

V gene TRBV29-1 combines with J gene TRBJ2-5, with 12 bases matching TRBD2. The CDR3 runs 16 residues. The germline V gene encodes CDR1 SQVTM and CDR2 ANQGSEA. V trimming: 6 bases; J trimming: 1 base; junction bases outside the gene matches: 9. The CDR3 here is CSVEGTSGPLQETQYF. The CDR3 nucleotides read TGCAGCGTAGAGGGGACTAGCGGGCCTCTCCAAGAGACCCAGTACTTC.

The V gene is TRBV5-1, the J gene TRBJ2-2; 9 bases map to TRBD1. Germline V lookup: CDR1 SGHRS, CDR2 YFSETQ. V shed 4 bases, J shed 2 bases, and the junction held 6 bases outside the gene matches. The CDR3 spans 16 residues. Written as DNA, the CDR3 is TGCGCCAGCAGCATACAGGGGGCCCTTAACACCGGGGAGCTGTTTTTT. This encodes CASSIQGALNTGELFF.